Reported below is one TCR beta chain. This sample was taken from a study of blood T cell repertoires in COVID-19. Across the study: Whether acute or convalescent, the COVID-19 samples came from the United States, Italy and Spain.

This CDR3 comprises 14 residues. Germline lookup yields CDR1 SGHRS and CDR2 YFSETQ. V shed 0 bases and J shed 6 bases, with 12 bases lying between them. Some clones are missing from TCRdb's copy, which holds only in-frame ones; the method was immunoSEQ multiplex PCR. The table records 60,000 to 90,000 clones, around 70% of them present only once. The sample comprised peripheral blood. The receptor was derived from a man in his sixties with acute or convalescent COVID-19. V is TRBV5-1 and J is TRBJ1-2, with D perhaps matching TRBD1 (6 bases). Here the CDR3 reads CASSLDLTGHGYTF. Here the CDR3 DNA reads TGCGCCAGCAGCTTGGACCTGACAGGCCATGGCTACACCTTC.